Listed below are T cell receptor beta chains from one sample, sequenced in a study of cytomegalovirus exposure and HLA in healthy donors. This table comes from immunoSEQ multiplex PCR, and its TCRdb copy is limited to in-frame clones, with some not included. The sample lists approximately 220,000 clones, about 83% occurring once. The sequencing sample was made of PBMCs. The receptors were sampled from a man aged 35 to 55 in good health and CMV-seronegative. Each CDR3 is given with its conserved first and last residue. Each record gives: J gene, D gene, clone size, V gene, CDR3 protein, CDR3 DNA. The D gene is left open where the match is weak. Rows give clone size only sometimes, using once, few, many, or a class for an expanded clone.

j_gene: TRBJ1-2
d_gene: -
abundance: -
v_gene: TRBV5-1
CDR3aa: CASSLSTGSGGYTF
CDR3nt: TGCGCCAGCAGCCTTAGTACAGGTTCGGGTGGCTACACCTTC

j_gene: TRBJ2-2
d_gene: TRBD1
abundance: -
v_gene: TRBV6-1
CDR3aa: CASRKPGQGTGELFF
CDR3nt: TGTGCCAGCAGGAAGCCGGGACAGGGGACCGGGGAGCTGTTTTTT

j_gene: TRBJ2-3
d_gene: -
abundance: few
v_gene: TRBV6-5
CDR3aa: CASSDRSSTDTQYF
CDR3nt: TGTGCCAGCAGTGACAGGTCTAGCACAGATACGCAGTATTTT

j_gene: TRBJ1-1
d_gene: TRBD1
abundance: -
v_gene: TRBV7-2
CDR3aa: CASSLEGANTEAFF
CDR3nt: TGTGCCAGCAGCTTAGAGGGGGCGAACACTGAAGCTTTCTTT

j_gene: TRBJ1-2
d_gene: -
abundance: -
v_gene: TRBV5-6
CDR3aa: CASSLADSTILAYGYTF
CDR3nt: TGTGCCAGCAGCTTGGCGGACAGTACTATCCTCGCCTATGGCTACACCTTC

j_gene: TRBJ2-1
d_gene: -
abundance: -
v_gene: TRBV10-1
CDR3aa: CASSAGGPEQFF
CDR3nt: TGCGCCAGCAGCGCCGGGGGGCCTGAGCAGTTCTTC

j_gene: TRBJ2-1
d_gene: -
abundance: -
v_gene: TRBV15
CDR3aa: CATSRERGGRLNEQFF
CDR3nt: TGTGCCACCAGCAGAGAGCGGGGAGGTCGTTTGAATGAGCAGTTCTTC

j_gene: TRBJ2-3
d_gene: -
abundance: -
v_gene: TRBV4-1
CDR3aa: CASSQDQADTDTQYF
CDR3nt: TGCGCCAGCAGCCAAGATCAGGCAGACACAGATACGCAGTATTTT

j_gene: TRBJ1-2
d_gene: -
abundance: once
v_gene: TRBV27
CDR3aa: CASSLYPGAASGYTF
CDR3nt: TGTGCCAGCAGTTTATATCCAGGGGCCGCGTCGGGCTACACCTTC

j_gene: TRBJ2-4
d_gene: TRBD2
abundance: -
v_gene: TRBV5-1
CDR3aa: CASSLKGGNIQYF
CDR3nt: TGCGCCAGCAGCTTGAAGGGAGGGAACATTCAGTACTTC

j_gene: TRBJ2-7
d_gene: -
abundance: medium-sized
v_gene: TRBV4-3
CDR3aa: CASSQSWTGSSYEQYF
CDR3nt: TGCGCCAGCAGCCAATCATGGACGGGGAGCTCCTACGAGCAGTACTTC

j_gene: TRBJ2-7
d_gene: -
abundance: few
v_gene: TRBV28
CDR3aa: CASSIRPLTAYEQYF
CDR3nt: TGTGCCAGCAGTATCCGCCCGCTTACAGCCTACGAGCAGTACTTC

j_gene: TRBJ2-2
d_gene: -
abundance: -
v_gene: TRBV5-1
CDR3aa: CASTPRLLHSPSNTGELFF
CDR3nt: TGCGCCAGCACCCCCCGACTGCTACATTCTCCATCGAACACCGGGGAGCTGTTTTTT

j_gene: TRBJ2-1
d_gene: TRBD1
abundance: -
v_gene: TRBV29-1
CDR3aa: CSETGGSYNEQFF
CDR3nt: TGCAGCGAGACAGGGGGCTCCTACAATGAGCAGTTCTTC

j_gene: TRBJ1-5
d_gene: -
abundance: -
v_gene: TRBV7-5
CDR3aa: CPHRRRPRGNQPQHF
CDR3nt: TGTCCCCACCGGAGGCGCCCGAGGGGCAATCAGCCCCAGCATTTT

j_gene: TRBJ2-3
d_gene: TRBD2
abundance: few
v_gene: TRBV9
CDR3aa: CASSVGSGSDTQYF
CDR3nt: TGTGCCAGCAGCGTAGGTAGCGGGTCAGATACGCAGTATTTT

j_gene: TRBJ2-3
d_gene: TRBD2
abundance: -
v_gene: TRBV7-2
CDR3aa: CASSLLGGREDTQYF
CDR3nt: TGTGCCAGCAGCCTACTAGGAGGGAGGGAGGATACGCAGTATTTT

j_gene: TRBJ2-1
d_gene: TRBD2
abundance: -
v_gene: TRBV15
CDR3aa: CATSSETSGGPSSYNEQFF
CDR3nt: TGTGCCACCAGCAGTGAAACTAGCGGGGGGCCAAGCTCCTACAATGAGCAGTTCTTC

j_gene: TRBJ1-6
d_gene: -
abundance: -
v_gene: TRBV6-1
CDR3aa: CASSEAAGARSPLHF
CDR3nt: TGTGCCAGCAGTGAAGCGGCAGGGGCGCGCTCACCCCTCCACTTT

j_gene: TRBJ2-7
d_gene: -
abundance: -
v_gene: TRBV7-9
CDR3aa: CASSVDPSKEGRKAHEQYF
CDR3nt: TGTGCCAGCAGCGTAGACCCGTCAAAGGAGGGCAGGAAAGCTCACGAGCAGTACTTC

j_gene: TRBJ1-3
d_gene: -
abundance: -
v_gene: TRBV11-2
CDR3aa: CASTPSTGGNTIYF
CDR3nt: TGTGCCAGCACCCCCAGCACGGGGGGAAACACCATATATTTT

j_gene: TRBJ2-7
d_gene: -
abundance: -
v_gene: TRBV28
CDR3aa: CASSWRAQRYEQYF
CDR3nt: TGTGCCAGCAGCTGGAGGGCTCAACGCTACGAGCAGTACTTC

j_gene: TRBJ1-2
d_gene: -
abundance: -
v_gene: TRBV27
CDR3aa: CASSFISQVETNYGYTF
CDR3nt: TGTGCCAGCAGTTTTATCTCACAGGTGGAGACTAACTATGGCTACACCTTC

j_gene: TRBJ2-5
d_gene: -
abundance: -
v_gene: TRBV7-2
CDR3aa: CASSGDLQETQYF
CDR3nt: TGTGCCAGCAGCGGAGACTTACAAGAGACCCAGTACTTC

j_gene: TRBJ2-5
d_gene: TRBD1
abundance: once
v_gene: TRBV12-5
CDR3aa: CASGPGTGGEETQYF
CDR3nt: TGTGCTAGTGGTCCCGGGACAGGGGGGGAAGAGACCCAGTACTTC

j_gene: TRBJ2-7
d_gene: -
abundance: -
v_gene: TRBV7-9
CDR3aa: CASSFREGVSYEQYF
CDR3nt: TGTGCCAGCAGTTTTAGGGAGGGGGTCTCCTACGAGCAGTACTTC

j_gene: TRBJ2-1
d_gene: TRBD2
abundance: once
v_gene: TRBV4-3
CDR3aa: CASSRPAGTYNEQFF
CDR3nt: TGCGCCAGCAGCCGCCCAGCGGGGACCTACAATGAGCAGTTCTTC